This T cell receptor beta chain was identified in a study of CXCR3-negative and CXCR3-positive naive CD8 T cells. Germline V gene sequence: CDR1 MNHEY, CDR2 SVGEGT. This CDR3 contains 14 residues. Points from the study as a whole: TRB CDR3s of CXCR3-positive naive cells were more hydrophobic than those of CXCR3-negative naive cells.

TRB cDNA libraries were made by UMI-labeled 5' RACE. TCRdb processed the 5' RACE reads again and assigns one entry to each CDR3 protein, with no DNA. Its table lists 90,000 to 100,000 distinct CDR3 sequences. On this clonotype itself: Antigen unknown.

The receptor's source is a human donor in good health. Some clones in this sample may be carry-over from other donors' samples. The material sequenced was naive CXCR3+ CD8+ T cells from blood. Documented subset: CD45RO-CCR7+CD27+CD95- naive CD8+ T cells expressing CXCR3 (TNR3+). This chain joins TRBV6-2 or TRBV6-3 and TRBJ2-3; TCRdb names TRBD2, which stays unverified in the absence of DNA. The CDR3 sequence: CASTPVVSTDTQYF.